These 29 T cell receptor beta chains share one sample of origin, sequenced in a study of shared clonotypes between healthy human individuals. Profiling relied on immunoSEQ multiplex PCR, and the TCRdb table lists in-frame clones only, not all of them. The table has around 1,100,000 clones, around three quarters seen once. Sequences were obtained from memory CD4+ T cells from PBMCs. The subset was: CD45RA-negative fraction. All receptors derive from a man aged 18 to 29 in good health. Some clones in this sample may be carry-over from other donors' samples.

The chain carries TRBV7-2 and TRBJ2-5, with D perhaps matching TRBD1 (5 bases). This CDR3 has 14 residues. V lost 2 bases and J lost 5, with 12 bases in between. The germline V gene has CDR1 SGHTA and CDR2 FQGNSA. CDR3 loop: CASSLRQTLETQYF. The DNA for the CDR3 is TGTGCCAGCAGCTTAAGACAGACCCTTGAGACCCAGTACTTC.

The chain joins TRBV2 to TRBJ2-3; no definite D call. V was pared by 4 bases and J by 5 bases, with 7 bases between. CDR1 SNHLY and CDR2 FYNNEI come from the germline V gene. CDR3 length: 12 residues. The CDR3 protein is CASSVQEDTQYF. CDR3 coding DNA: TGTGCCAGCAGTGTCCAGGAAGATACGCAGTATTTT.

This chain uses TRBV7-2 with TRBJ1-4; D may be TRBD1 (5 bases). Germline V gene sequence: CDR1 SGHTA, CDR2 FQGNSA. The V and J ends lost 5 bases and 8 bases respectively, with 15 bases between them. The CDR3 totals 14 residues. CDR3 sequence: CASSPWQGGEKLFF. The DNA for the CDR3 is TGTGCCAGCAGCCCCTGGCAGGGTGGGGAAAAACTGTTTTTT.

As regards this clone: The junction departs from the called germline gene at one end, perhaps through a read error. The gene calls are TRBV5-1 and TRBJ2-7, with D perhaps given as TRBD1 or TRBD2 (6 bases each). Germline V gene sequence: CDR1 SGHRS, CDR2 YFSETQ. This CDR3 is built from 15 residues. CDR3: CASSPDGGGSYEKYF. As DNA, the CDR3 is TGCGCCAGCAGCCCCGACGGGGGCGGCTCCTACGAGAAGTACTTC.

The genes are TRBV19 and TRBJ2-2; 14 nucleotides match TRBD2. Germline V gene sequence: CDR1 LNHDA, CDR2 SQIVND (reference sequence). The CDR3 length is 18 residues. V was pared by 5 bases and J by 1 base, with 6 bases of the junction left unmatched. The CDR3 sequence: CASSVGLAGGQNTGELFF. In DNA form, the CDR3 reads TGTGCCAGTAGTGTCGGACTAGCGGGAGGACAGAACACCGGGGAGCTGTTTTTT.

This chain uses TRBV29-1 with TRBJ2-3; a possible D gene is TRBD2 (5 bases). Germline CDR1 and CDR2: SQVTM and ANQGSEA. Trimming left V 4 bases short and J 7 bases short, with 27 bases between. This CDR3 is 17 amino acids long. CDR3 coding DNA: TGCAGCGTTGTTTTTTCTTTATCGCCCCGAGGAGGCAATACGCAGTATTTT. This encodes CSVVFSLSPRGGNTQYF.

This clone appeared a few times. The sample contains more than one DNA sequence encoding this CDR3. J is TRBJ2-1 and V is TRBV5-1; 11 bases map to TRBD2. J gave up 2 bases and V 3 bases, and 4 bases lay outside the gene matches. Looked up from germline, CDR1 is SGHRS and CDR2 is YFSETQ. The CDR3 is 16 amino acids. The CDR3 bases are TGCGCCAGCAGCTGGGGACTAGCGGAAACCTACAATGAGCAGTTCTTC. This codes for CASSWGLAETYNEQFF. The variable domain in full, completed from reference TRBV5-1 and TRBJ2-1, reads KAGVTQTPRYLIKTRGQQVTLSCSPISGHRSVSWYQQTPGQGLQFLFEYFSETQRNKGNFPGRFSGRQFSNSRSEMNVSTLELGDSALYLCASSWGLAETYNEQFFGPGTRLTVL.

CDR3 sequence (DNA): TGTGCCATCAGTGACTCCGCTAGCGGGAGGGCCGAGCAGTTCTTC. Encoded protein: CAISDSASGRAEQFF. V is TRBV10-3 and J is TRBJ2-1, with 12 bases aligning to TRBD2. V shed 3 bases and J 10 bases; nucleotides not matched to a gene: 7. Germline CDR1 reads ENHRY; CDR2 reads SYGVKD. The CDR3 has 15 amino acids.

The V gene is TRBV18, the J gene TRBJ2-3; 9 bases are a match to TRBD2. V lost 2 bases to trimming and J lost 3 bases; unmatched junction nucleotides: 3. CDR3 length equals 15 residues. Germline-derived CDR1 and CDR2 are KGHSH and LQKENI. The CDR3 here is CASSPAGGSTDTQYF. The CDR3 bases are TGTGCCAGCTCACCAGCGGGAGGGTCGACAGATACGCAGTATTTT.

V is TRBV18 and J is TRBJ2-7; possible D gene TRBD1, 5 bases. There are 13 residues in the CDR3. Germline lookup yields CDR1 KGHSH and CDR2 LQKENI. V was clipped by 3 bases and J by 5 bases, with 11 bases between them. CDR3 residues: CASSPDILNEQYF. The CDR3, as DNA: TGTGCCAGCTCACCGGACATCCTCAACGAGCAGTACTTC.

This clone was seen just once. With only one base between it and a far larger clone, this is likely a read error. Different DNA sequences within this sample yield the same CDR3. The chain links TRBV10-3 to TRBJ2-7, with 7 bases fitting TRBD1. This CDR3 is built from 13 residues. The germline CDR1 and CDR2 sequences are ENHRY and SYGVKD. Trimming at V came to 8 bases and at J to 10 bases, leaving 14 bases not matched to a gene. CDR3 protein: CAIGRGSNREQYF. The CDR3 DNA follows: TGTGCCATCGGCAGGGGGAGTAATCGCGAACAGTACTTC.

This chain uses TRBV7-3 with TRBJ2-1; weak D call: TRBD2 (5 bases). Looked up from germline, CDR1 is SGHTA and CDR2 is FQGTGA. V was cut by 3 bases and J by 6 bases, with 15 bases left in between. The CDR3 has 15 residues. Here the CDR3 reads CASSFGLAGTNEQFF. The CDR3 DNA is TGTGCCAGCAGCTTCGGGCTAGCCGGCACCAATGAGCAGTTCTTC.

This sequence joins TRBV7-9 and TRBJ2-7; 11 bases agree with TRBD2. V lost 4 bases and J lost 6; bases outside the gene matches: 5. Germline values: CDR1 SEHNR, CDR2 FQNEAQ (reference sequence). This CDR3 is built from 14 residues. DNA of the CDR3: TGTGCCAGCAGCTCTCCGGGACTAGCGGCCGAGCAGTACTTC. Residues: CASSSPGLAAEQYF.

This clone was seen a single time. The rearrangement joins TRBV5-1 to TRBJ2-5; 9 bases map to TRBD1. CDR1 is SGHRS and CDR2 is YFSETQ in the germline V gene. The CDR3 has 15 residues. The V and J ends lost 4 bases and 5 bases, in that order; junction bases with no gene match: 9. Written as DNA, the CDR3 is TGCGCCAGCAGCACGCGGACAGGGGAGGGCGAGACCCAGTACTTC. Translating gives CASSTRTGEGETQYF.

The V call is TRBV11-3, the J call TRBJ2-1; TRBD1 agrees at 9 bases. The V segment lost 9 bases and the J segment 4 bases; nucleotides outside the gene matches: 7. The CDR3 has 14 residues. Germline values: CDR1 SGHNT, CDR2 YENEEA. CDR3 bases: TGTGCCAGTGCGGACAGGGGTATTTACAATGAGCAGTTCTTC. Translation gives CASADRGIYNEQFF.

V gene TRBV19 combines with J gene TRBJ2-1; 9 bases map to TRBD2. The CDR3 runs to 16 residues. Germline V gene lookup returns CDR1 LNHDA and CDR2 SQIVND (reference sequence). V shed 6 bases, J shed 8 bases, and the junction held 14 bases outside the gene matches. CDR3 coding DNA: TGTGCCAGTAGCTACGGCGGGACTAGCACCCGCGATGAGCAGTTCTTC. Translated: CASSYGGTSTRDEQFF.

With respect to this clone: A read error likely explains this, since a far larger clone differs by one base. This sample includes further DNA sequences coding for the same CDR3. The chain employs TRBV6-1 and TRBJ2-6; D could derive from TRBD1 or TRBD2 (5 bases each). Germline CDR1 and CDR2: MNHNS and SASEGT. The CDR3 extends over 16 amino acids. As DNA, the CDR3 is TGTGCCAGCAGTGAATTGGACTTCTCTGGGGCCAATGTCCTGACTTTC. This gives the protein CASSELDFSGANVLTF.

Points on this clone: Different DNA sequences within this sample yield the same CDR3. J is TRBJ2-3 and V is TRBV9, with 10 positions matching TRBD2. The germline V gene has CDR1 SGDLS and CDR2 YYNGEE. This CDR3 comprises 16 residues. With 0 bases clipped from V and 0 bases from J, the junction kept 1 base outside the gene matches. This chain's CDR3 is CASSVGTSGSTDTQYF. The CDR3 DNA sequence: TGTGCCAGCAGCGTAGGGACTAGCGGTAGCACAGATACGCAGTATTTT.

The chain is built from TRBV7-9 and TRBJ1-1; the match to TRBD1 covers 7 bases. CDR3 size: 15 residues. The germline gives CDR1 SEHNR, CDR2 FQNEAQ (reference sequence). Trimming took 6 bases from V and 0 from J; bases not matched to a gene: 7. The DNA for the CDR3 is TGTGCCAGCAGACCACAGGGGTTGATGAACACTGAAGCTTTCTTT. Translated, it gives CASRPQGLMNTEAFF.

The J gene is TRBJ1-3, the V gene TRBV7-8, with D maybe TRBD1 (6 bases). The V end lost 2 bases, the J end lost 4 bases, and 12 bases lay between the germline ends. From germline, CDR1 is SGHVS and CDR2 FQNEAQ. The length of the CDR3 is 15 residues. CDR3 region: CASSLSGGLGNTIYF. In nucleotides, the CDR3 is TGTGCCAGCAGCTTATCTGGGGGGCTCGGAAACACCATATATTTT.

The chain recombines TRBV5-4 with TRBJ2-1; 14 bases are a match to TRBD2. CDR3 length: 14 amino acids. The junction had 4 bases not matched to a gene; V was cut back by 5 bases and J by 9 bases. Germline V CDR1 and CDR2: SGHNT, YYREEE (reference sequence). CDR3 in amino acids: CASRTSGREGEQFF. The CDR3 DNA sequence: TGTGCCAGCAGGACTAGCGGGAGGGAGGGTGAGCAGTTCTTC. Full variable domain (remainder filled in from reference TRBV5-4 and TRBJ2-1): ETGVTQSPTHLIKTRGQQVTLRCSSQSGHNTVSWYQQALGQGPQFIFQYYREEENGRGNFPPRFSGLQFPNYSSELNVNALELDDSALYLCASRTSGREGEQFFGPGTRLTVL.

The CDR3: CASSFLRGQGSYEQYF. As DNA, the CDR3 is TGTGCCAGCAGCTTTTTACGCGGACAGGGGTCCTACGAGCAGTACTTC. V usage is TRBV7-8 and J usage is TRBJ2-7; TRBD1 matches at 9 bases. V shed 3 bases, J shed 1 base, and the junction held 7 bases outside the gene matches. The germline V gene encodes CDR1 SGHVS and CDR2 FQNEAQ. CDR3 length equals 16 residues. Full variable domain (remainder filled in from reference TRBV7-8 and TRBJ2-7): GAGVSQSPRYKVAKRGQDVALRCDPISGHVSLFWYQQALGQGPEFLTYFQNEAQLDKSGLPSDRFFAERPEGSVSTLKIQRTQQEDSAVYLCASSFLRGQGSYEQYFGPGTRLTVT.

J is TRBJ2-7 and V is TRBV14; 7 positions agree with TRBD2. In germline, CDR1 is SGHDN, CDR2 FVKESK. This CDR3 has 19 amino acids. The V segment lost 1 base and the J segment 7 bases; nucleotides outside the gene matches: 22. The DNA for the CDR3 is TGTGCCAGCAGCCAAGTTTTGGTCCCAGGCCTAACTGGGCGGGAGGAGCAGTACTTC. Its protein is CASSQVLVPGLTGREEQYF.

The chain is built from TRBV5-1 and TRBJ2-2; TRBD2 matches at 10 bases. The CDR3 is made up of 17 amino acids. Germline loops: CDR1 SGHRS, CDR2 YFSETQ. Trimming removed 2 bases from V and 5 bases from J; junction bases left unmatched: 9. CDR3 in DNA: TGCGCCAGCAGCTTCACTAGCGGGATCCGGGGAACCGGGGAGCTGTTTTTT. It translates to CASSFTSGIRGTGELFF.

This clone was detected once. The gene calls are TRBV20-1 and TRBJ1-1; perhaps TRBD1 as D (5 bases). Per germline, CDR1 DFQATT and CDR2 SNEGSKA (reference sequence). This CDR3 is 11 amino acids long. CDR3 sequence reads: CSRRGGTEAFF. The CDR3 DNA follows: TGCAGCAGAAGGGGAGGCACTGAAGCTTTCTTT.

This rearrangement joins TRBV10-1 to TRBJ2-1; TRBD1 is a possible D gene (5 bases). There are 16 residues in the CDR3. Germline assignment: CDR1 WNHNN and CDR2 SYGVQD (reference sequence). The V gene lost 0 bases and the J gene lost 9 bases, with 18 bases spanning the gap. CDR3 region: CASSESVQGAFGEQFF. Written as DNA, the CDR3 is TGCGCCAGCAGTGAGTCTGTGCAGGGCGCTTTTGGTGAGCAGTTCTTC.

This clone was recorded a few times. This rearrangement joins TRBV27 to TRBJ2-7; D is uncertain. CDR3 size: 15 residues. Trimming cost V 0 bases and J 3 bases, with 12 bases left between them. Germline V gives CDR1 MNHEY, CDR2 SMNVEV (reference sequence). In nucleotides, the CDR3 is TGTGCCAGCAGTTTATCCCGCCCCCGGAGCTACGAGCAGTACTTC. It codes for CASSLSRPRSYEQYF.

CDR3 nucleotide sequence: TGTGCCTGGGGGGGAGCCAGCTCTGGAAACACCATATATTTT. Its translation: CAWGGASSGNTIYF. This chain uses TRBV30 with TRBJ1-3; D is perhaps TRBD1 (5 bases). Germline lookup yields CDR1 GTSNPN and CDR2 SVGIG (reference sequence). There are 14 residues in the CDR3. The V gene lost 5 bases and the J gene lost 0 bases, with 11 bases spanning the gap. The full variable domain, rest sourced from reference TRBV30 and TRBJ1-3, is SQTIHQWPATLVQPVGSPLSLECTVEGTSNPNLYWYRQAAGRGLQLLFYSVGIGQISSEVPQNLSASRPQDRQFILSSKKLLLSDSGFYLCAWGGASSGNTIYFGEGSWLTVV.

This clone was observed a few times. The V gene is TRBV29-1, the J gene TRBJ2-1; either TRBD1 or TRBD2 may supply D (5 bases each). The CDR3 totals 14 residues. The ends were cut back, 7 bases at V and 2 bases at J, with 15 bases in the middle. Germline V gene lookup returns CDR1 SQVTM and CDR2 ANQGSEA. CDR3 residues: CSARGASTYNEQFF. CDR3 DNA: TGCAGCGCCCGAGGGGCGAGTACCTACAATGAGCAGTTCTTC.